This T cell receptor (beta chain) was identified in a study of blood T cell repertoires in COVID-19. Study context: Samples of COVID-19 (acute and convalescent) were obtained from the United States, Italy and Spain. The cDNA or gDNA used as material had been derived from T cells, B-cell-depleted T cells, or PBMCs.

V was pared by 5 bases and J by 0 bases, with 12 bases between. This CDR3 is 15 amino acids long. Germline CDR1 is SGHTA and CDR2 is FQGTGA. This clone was found once. The identical CDR3 is also encoded by other nucleotide sequences in the sample. Per the original data handling: Reference gene primer amplification in the assay estimated nucleated cell counts. Measured with immunoSEQ multiplex PCR; TCRdb has only the in-frame clones, and not every one. The V and J calls and clone size were taken over from that table, and D and trimming were inferred from the DNA. In the table there are under 35,000 clones, around 90% of which are singletons.

The origin of this receptor is an older man with active COVID-19. This chain connects TRBV7-3 to TRBJ2-3; D might be TRBD1 (6 bases). The sequenced sample consisted of peripheral blood. The chain's CDR3 is CASSLRGQSTDTQYF. CDR3 coding DNA: TGTGCCAGCAGCCTCCGGGGACAAAGCACAGATACGCAGTATTTT.